This T cell receptor beta chain is from a study of spatial heterogeneity in lung cancer. Study-level findings and limits: In tumors, expanded intratumoral alpha and beta TCR counts tracked mutation counts.

V gave up 4 bases and J gave up 1 base, with 13 bases separating them. Per the germline V gene, CDR1 is SEHNR and CDR2 is FQNEAQ (reference sequence). This CDR3 contains 15 residues. Time point denoted: sample taken at primary tumor resection. TCRdb re-derived calls from the 5' RACE reads in MiXCR, one entry per CDR3 protein. The repertoire holds about 23,000 distinct CDR3 sequences, approximately 4.3% seen once, with about 10% in the top ten. Many counts were recorded for this clonotype. Its antigen is as yet unknown. The source of this sequence is a male donor with early-stage non-small cell lung cancer. The rearrangement links TRBV7-9 to TRBJ1-1; no clear D gene. The input for sequencing was lung tumor tissue, taken at surgery. CDR3 loop: CASSSPEEGNTEAFF. The CDR3, as DNA: TGTGCCAGCAGCTCCCCCGAGGAAGGGAACACTGAAGCTTTCTTT. The full variable domain, its missing parts supplied by reference TRBV7-9 and TRBJ1-1, is DTGVSQNPRHKITKRGQNVTFRCDPISEHNRLYWYRQTLGQGPEFLTYFQNEAQLEKSRLLSDRFSAERPKGSFSTLEIQRTEQGDSAMYLCASSSPEEGNTEAFFGQGTRLTVV.